What follows describes a single TCR beta chain. Its antigen remains unidentified. The length of the CDR3 is 15 residues. Per germline, CDR1 MNHEY and CDR2 SVGEGT. Unmatched junction bases numbered 7, after V lost 6 bases and J lost 0 bases. This entry belongs to a study of T cell repertoires in cytomegalovirus infection. As for the study in general: Researchers turned to recently identified HLA-C-restricted CMV epitopes as well as well-studied HLA-B-restricted ones. TCR beta signatures that were public indicated CMV infection and matching HLA type. Study outcomes and limitations: In two of eight donors, the top clonotype was HLA-C-restricted CMV-specific.

Each CDR3 protein gets one entry after TCRdb re-called the reads with MiXCR. The sample includes around 47,000 distinct CDR3 sequences, around 19% of them seen just once. The sequence was obtained from a human donor in good health (CMV status not recorded). Some clones in this sample may be carry-over from other donors' samples. Sequenced here: CD8+ T cells from cultured PBMCs, sampled from culture after CMV antigen stimulation. The chain carries TRBV6-2 or TRBV6-3 and TRBJ1-1; TRBD1 matches at 7 bases. The DNA for the CDR3 is TGTGCCAGCAGGGAACCGGGACAGATGAACACTGAAGCTTTCTTT. Its translation: CASREPGQMNTEAFF.